Listed here are 14 T cell receptor beta chains from one sample, sequenced in a study. Tregs were sorted as CD4+CD25+CD127-/low cells. TCRdb re-derived calls from the 5' RACE reads in MiXCR, one entry per CDR3 protein. The sample yields 62,000 or so distinct CDR3 sequences, approximately 26% seen once. Sequencing input: tumor-infiltrating Tregs sorted from the breast tumor. The receptors were sampled from a female donor with breast cancer.

The chain is built from TRBV5-1 and TRBJ2-2, with no clear D. Trimming took off 1 base at V and 7 bases at J, with 8 bases between the two ends. This CDR3 contains 13 residues. The germline V gene has CDR1 SGHRS and CDR2 YFSETQ. For the CDR3, the DNA is TGCGCCAGCAGCTTGAGTGTAAACGGGGAGCTGTTTTTT. Protein sequence: CASSLSVNGELFF.

The V and J genes are TRBV27 and TRBJ1-4; possible D gene TRBD1, 5 bases. The V and J ends lost 6 bases and 8 bases respectively, with 16 bases between them. This CDR3 spans 14 amino acids. The germline V gene has CDR1 MNHEY and CDR2 SMNVEV (reference sequence). DNA of the CDR3: TGTGCCAGCAGGATGGGACGGAATACAGAAAAACTGTTTTTT. Protein: CASRMGRNTEKLFF.

This clonotype came up a few times. This chain connects TRBV5-1 to TRBJ1-1; 8 bases map to TRBD1. Germline trimming cut 3 bases from V and 7 bases from J; bases unmatched to any gene: 5. The germline V gene encodes CDR1 SGHRS and CDR2 YFSETQ. The CDR3 sequence is 13 residues long. CDR3 protein: CASSWDRRDEAFF. The DNA of the CDR3 is TGCGCCAGCAGCTGGGACAGGCGAGATGAAGCTTTCTTT.

This clonotype occurred many times. CDR3 residues: CASSLGSGWNQPQHF. The CDR3 DNA follows: TGTGCCAGCAGCTTAGGGAGTGGTTGGAATCAGCCCCAGCATTTT. V and J are TRBV7-2 and TRBJ1-5; D is unresolved. V was shortened by 1 base and J by 4 bases, with 11 bases between the two germline ends. Germline loops: CDR1 SGHTA, CDR2 FQGNSA. This CDR3 is built from 15 residues. The whole variable domain, remainder taken from reference TRBV7-2 and TRBJ1-5, is GAGVSQSPSNKVTEKGKDVELRCDPISGHTALYWYRQSLGQGLEFLIYFQGNSAPDKSGLPSDRFSAERTGGSVSTLTIQRTQQEDSAVYLCASSLGSGWNQPQHFGDGTRLSIL.

The chain carries TRBV10-3 and TRBJ2-1, with TRBD2 matching over 8 bases. This CDR3 spans 16 amino acids. Germline CDR1 reads ENHRY; CDR2 reads SYGVKD. With V trimmed by 4 bases and J by 6 bases, 11 bases remained unmatched. CDR3 DNA sequence: TGTGCCATCAGTGCTGGCGGGGGGCGGGGATCCAATGAGCAGTTCTTC. Protein: CAISAGGGRGSNEQFF.

The chain has TRBV7-9 and TRBJ2-7; 9 bases are shared with TRBD2. The CDR3 loop spans 16 amino acids. V gave up 3 bases and J gave up 5 bases; unmatched junction bases: 11. Germline V gene sequence: CDR1 SEHNR, CDR2 FQNEAQ (reference sequence). CDR3: CASSFFGASGINEQYF. CDR3 DNA: TGTGCCAGCAGCTTTTTTGGAGCTAGCGGGATAAACGAGCAGTACTTC.

To note about this clonotype: One end of the junction does not line up with germline, which may come from a read error. The CDR3: CASSLEGGERNF. In nucleotides, the CDR3 is TGTGCCAGCAGTTTAGAAGGTGGGGAAAGGAACTTC. The chain recombines TRBV28 with TRBJ2-7; D remains ambiguous. The CDR3 runs 12 residues. Germline V gene lookup returns CDR1 MDHEN and CDR2 SYDVKM.

To note about this clonotype: This could be a read error, since a much larger clone is one nucleotide away. The V call is TRBV7-3, the J call TRBJ1-5; D unclear. Per germline, CDR1 SGHTA and CDR2 FQGTGA. The CDR3 spans 14 residues. The CDR3 DNA reads TGTGCCAGCAGCCCCCGTATTAGCAATCGGCCCCAGCATTTT. Residues: CASSPRISNRPQHF.

This chain links TRBV20-1 with TRBJ1-2, with 9 bases that match TRBD1. The CDR3 covers 15 residues. Per germline, CDR1 DFQATT and CDR2 SNEGSKA (reference sequence). J lost 5 bases, V lost 4 bases, and 11 bases had no gene match. Written as DNA, the CDR3 is TGCAGTGCTAAGCCGGGACAGGGCTTATCTTATGGCTACACCTTC. It translates to CSAKPGQGLSYGYTF.

This clonotype has more than one count but fewer than ten. V and J are TRBV29-1 and TRBJ2-3; D gene uncertain. This CDR3 is 13 amino acids long. The germline V gene encodes CDR1 SQVTM and CDR2 ANQGSEA. Trimming took off 2 bases at V and 2 bases at J, with 8 bases between the two ends. The CDR3 bases are TGCAGCGTTGAACGCGGATTCACAGATACGCAGTATTTT. Translated: CSVERGFTDTQYF.

A note on this clonotype: The conserved phenylalanine or tryptophan normally closing the CDR3 is absent here, so this likely arose from a read error. The chain joins TRBV4-1 to TRBJ2-1; 14 bases line up with TRBD2. The CDR3 is 16 residues long. Per germline, CDR1 MGHRA and CDR2 YSYEKL. Germline trimming cut 4 bases from V and 7 bases from J; bases unmatched to any gene: 6. CDR3 DNA sequence: TGCGCCAGCAGCCCCGCCGGGACTAGCGGGAGAAATGAGCAGTTCCTC. This sequence encodes CASSPAGTSGRNEQFL.

This clonotype was observed a handful of times. The rearrangement uses TRBV7-8 and TRBJ2-7; 10 bases are a match to TRBD2. The CDR3 consists of 17 residues. Germline V gene lookup returns CDR1 SGHVS and CDR2 FQNEAQ. The V segment lost 4 bases and the J segment 0 bases; nucleotides outside the gene matches: 9. The CDR3 loop is CASSSSIAGGFSYEQYF. CDR3 bases: TGTGCCAGCAGCTCCTCAATAGCGGGAGGTTTCTCCTACGAGCAGTACTTC.

The chain recombines TRBV12-3 or TRBV12-4 with TRBJ2-5; possible D gene TRBD1, 5 bases. V was clipped by 3 bases and J by 5 bases, with 13 bases between them. The CDR3 runs to 14 residues. Here the CDR3 DNA reads TGTGCCAGCAGTTTGGGGCAGGGTTTGGAGACCCAGTACTTC. Its translation is CASSLGQGLETQYF.

This clonotype was seen many times. This rearrangement joins TRBV12-3 or TRBV12-4 to TRBJ2-7, with D possibly TRBD2 on 6 matching bases. The CDR3 contains 15 residues. V gave up 6 bases and J gave up 3 bases, with 18 bases separating them. The CDR3 loop is CASSTGGRGIYEQYF. The DNA of the CDR3 is TGTGCCAGCAGCACCGGGGGACGCGGGATCTACGAGCAGTACTTC.